This T cell receptor (beta chain) was sequenced for a study of neoadjuvant anti-PD-1 for oral cavity cancer. Study-level background: Before surgery, most patients got three to four biweekly 3 mg/kg nivolumab doses. Around day 43, patients without progression received a fourth nivolumab dose before surgery.

Assay: immunoSEQ multiplex PCR; the TCRdb copy retains only in-frame clones and omits some. The repertoire holds around 60,000 clones, with under 85% as singletons. V was clipped by 4 bases and J by 5 bases; unmatched bases: 13. Germline CDR1 MNHEY, CDR2 SMNVEV (reference sequence). This CDR3 is built from 16 residues. The sequencing here drew on PBMCs, taken before nivolumab (anti-PD-1) treatment. The receptor comes from a person aged 35-79 years with oral cavity squamous cell carcinoma. J is TRBJ1-2 and V is TRBV27; 7 bases are shared with TRBD1. This CDR3 reads CASSYTETGRRYGYTF. The DNA of the CDR3 is TGTGCCAGCAGTTACACGGAGACAGGGAGGAGGTATGGCTACACCTTC.